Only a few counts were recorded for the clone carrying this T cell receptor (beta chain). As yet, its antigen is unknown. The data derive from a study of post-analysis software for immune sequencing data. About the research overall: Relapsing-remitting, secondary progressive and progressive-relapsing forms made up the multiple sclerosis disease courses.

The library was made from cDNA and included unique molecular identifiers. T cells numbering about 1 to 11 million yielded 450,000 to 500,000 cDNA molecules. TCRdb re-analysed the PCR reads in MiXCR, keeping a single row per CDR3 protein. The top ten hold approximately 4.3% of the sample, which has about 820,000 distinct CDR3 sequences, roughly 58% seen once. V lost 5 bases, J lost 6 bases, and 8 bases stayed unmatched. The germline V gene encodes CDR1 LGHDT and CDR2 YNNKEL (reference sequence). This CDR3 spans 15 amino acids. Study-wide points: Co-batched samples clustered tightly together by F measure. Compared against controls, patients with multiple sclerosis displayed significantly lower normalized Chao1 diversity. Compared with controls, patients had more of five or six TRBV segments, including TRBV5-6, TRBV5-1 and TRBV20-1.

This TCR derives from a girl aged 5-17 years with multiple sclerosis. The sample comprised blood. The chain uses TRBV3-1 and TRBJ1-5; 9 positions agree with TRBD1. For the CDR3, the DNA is TGTGCCAGCAGCACCACAGGGGGCGAGGGTCAGCCCCAGCATTTT. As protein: CASSTTGGEGQPQHF.